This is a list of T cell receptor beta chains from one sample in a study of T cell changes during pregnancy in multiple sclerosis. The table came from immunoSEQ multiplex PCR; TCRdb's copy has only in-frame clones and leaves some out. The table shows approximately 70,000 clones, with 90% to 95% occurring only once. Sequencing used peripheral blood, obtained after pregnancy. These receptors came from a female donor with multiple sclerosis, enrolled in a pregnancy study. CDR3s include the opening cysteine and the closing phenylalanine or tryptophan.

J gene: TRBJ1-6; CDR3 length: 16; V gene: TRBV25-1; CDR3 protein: CASKTGASSYNSPLHF
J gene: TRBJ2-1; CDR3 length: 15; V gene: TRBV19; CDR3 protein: CASSIVRSSYNEQFF
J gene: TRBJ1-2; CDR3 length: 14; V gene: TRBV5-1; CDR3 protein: CASSFDREYYGYTF
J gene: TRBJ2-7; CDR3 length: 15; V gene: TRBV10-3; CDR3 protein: CAISEWGEGSVEQYF
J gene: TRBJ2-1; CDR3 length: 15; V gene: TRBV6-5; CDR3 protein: CASSRLLAGHNEQFF
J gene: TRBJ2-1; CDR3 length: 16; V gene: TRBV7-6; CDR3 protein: CASSIAQGAPYNEQFF
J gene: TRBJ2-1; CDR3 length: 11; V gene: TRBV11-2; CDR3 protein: CASSFTGEQFF
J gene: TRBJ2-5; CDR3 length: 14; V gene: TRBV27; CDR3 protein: CASSSIGSQETQYF
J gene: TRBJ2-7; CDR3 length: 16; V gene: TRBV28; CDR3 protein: CASRPGTSGSSYEQYF
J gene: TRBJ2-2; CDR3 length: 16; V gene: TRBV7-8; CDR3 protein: CASSLGGLAGTGELFF
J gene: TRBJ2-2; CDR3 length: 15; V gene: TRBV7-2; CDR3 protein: CASSLARGNTGELFF
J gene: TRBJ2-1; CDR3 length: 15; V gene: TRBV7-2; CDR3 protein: CASSLEGDTYNEQFF
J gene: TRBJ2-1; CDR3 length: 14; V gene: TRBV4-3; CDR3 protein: CASSQERAGGEQFF
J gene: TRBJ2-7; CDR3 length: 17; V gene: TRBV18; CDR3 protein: CASSPPGFVGMGYEQYF
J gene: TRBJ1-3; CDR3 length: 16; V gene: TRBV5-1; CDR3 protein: CASSLSTAHSGNTIYF
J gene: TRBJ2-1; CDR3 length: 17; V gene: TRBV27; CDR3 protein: CASSSGTGIGIYNEQFF
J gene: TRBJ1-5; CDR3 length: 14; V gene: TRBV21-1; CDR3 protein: CASSKDQANQPQHF
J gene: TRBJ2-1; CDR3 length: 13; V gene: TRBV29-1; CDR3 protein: CSVTLYLSNEQFF
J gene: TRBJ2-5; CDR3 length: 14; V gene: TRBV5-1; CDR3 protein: CASSLGQGQETQYF
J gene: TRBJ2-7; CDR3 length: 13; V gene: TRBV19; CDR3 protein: CASSNQGGYEQYF
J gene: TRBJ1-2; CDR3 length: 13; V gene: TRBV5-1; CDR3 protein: CASSLDDSYGYTF
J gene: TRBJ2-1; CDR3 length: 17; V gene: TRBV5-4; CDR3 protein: CASSSSRDYTYYNEQFF
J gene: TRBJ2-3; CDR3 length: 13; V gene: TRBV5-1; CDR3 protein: CASSEQGTDTQYF
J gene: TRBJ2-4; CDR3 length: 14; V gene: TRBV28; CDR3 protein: CASSSGTGGNLQYF
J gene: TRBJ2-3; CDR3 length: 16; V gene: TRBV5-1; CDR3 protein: CASSLGRGASTDTQYF
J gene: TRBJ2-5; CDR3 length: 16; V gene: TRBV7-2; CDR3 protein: CASSFSGTGGIETQYF
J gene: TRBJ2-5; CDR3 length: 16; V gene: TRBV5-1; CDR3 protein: CASSQQNPGQGETQYF
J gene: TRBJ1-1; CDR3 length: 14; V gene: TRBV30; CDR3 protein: CAWRTGQMNTEAFF
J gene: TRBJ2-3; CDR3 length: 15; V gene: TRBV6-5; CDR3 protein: CASSYAGTSSDTQYF
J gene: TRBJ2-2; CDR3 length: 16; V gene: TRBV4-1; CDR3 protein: CASSLRPEADFWELFF
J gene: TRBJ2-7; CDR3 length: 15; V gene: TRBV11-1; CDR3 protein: CASSQGQGIAAEQYF
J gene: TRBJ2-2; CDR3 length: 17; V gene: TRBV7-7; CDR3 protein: CASSFATSGSNTGELFF
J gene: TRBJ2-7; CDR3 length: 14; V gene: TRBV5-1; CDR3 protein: CASSLGGRTYEQYF
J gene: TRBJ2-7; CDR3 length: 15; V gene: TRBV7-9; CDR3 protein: CASSQLDRGHGEQYF
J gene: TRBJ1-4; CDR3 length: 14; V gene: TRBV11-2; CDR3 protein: CASSLGDSYEKLFF
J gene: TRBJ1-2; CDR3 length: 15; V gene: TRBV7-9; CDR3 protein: CASSWTAQNNYGYTF
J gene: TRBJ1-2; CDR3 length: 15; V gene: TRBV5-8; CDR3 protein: CASSLEGVSNEGYTF
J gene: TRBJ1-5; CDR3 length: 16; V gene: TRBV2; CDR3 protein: CASSEAIGQGIQPQHF
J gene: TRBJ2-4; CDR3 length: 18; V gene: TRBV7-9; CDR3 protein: CASNNPAPGTGLFNIQYF
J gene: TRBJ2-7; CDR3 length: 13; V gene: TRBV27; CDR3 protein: CASSGGYAYEQYF
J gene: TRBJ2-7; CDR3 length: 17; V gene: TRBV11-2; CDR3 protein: CASSLVASGIRSYEQYF
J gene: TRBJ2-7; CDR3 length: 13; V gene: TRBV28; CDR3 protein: CASSLGRTPVEYF
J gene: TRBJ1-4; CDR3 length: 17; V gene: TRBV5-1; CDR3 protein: CASSALILGTGNEKLFF
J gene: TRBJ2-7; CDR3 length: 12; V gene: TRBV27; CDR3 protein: CASSQPGTRQYF